This T cell receptor (beta chain) was sequenced for a study of blood T cell repertoires in COVID-19. Study context: Material from acute and convalescent COVID-19 was sourced from the United States, Italy and Spain. In each case, the material was cDNA or gDNA derived from T cells, B-cell-depleted T cells, or PBMCs.

Between the trimmed V and J ends, which lost 6 bases and 7 bases, there was a span of 10 bases. CDR3 size: 13 residues. Germline V gene sequence: CDR1 MNHNY, CDR2 SVGAGI (reference sequence). In the original processing: Amplification of reference gene primers provided the estimated nucleated cell counts. Measured with immunoSEQ multiplex PCR; TCRdb has only the in-frame clones, and not every one. D and trimming come from the DNA, and the V and J calls and clone size come from that table. The sample includes 170,000 or so clones, 80% to 90% of them seen just once. This clonotype originated in a woman aged 18-29 years who had recovered from COVID-19. This chain uses TRBV6-6 with TRBJ1-6; D not certain. Sequenced material: peripheral blood. As DNA, the CDR3 is TGTGCCAGCAGGCAGCGGGGAAATTCACCCCTCCACTTT. It translates to CASRQRGNSPLHF.